The rows below give T cell receptor beta chains drawn from one sample of a study of PD-1 blockade in classical Hodgkin lymphoma. Profiled with immunoSEQ multiplex PCR; TCRdb holds only in-frame clones, not every one. Among around 18,000 clones, roughly three quarters were seen once, and the ten largest hold 15% to 20%. The sequenced sample was peripheral blood mononuclear cells (PBMCs), obtained before the second cycle of nivolumab. These TCRs come from a human donor with classical Hodgkin lymphoma. CDR3s include the opening cysteine and the closing phenylalanine or tryptophan. D genes are given only for firm matches. Clone size is stated in some rows and not others, as once, few, many or a class when expanded.

12	TRBV6-1	TRBJ2-4	NA	TRBD1	TGTGCCAGCAGTGAAGTCAGGGACAGGGGGTACTTC	CASSEVRDRGYF
15	TRBV7-3	TRBJ2-7	NA	NA	TGTGCCAGCAGCCTCGCCGGGACAAACGACTACGAGCAGTACTTC	CASSLAGTNDYEQYF
16	TRBV7-9	TRBJ2-5	few	TRBD2	TGTGCCAGCAGCTTAGGAGTAACGGGGGGGTCAGAGACCCAGTACTTC	CASSLGVTGGSETQYF
15	TRBV7-2	TRBJ2-2	NA	TRBD2	TGTGCCAGCAGCCTACTAGCGGGAGGAACCGGGGAGCTGTTTTTT	CASSLLAGGTGELFF
14	TRBV7-2	TRBJ1-4	NA	NA	TGTGCCAGCAGCTTAGTAGGGGGGGATGAAAAACTGTTTTTT	CASSLVGGDEKLFF
17	TRBV27	TRBJ2-1	NA	NA	TGTGCCAGCAGCCACGGACTCTGGGGTGGGATTGACAATGAGCAGTTCTTC	CASSHGLWGGIDNEQFF
14	TRBV6-5	TRBJ2-7	NA	NA	TGTGCCAGCAGCATGGACAGATTCCCCTACGAGCAGTACTTC	CASSMDRFPYEQYF
19	TRBV21-1	TRBJ1-2	NA	NA	TGTGCCAGCAGCACGGGTCCCCGATCGGACAGGGAAGTATTCTATGGCTACACCTTC	CASSTGPRSDREVFYGYTF
14	TRBV6-1	TRBJ1-4	once	TRBD1	TGTGCCAGCAGTGAGACAGGGGCGGGGGAAAAACTGTTTTTT	CASSETGAGEKLFF
14	TRBV10-3	TRBJ2-5	NA	NA	TGTGCCACCCGATCCGCACAGTCCTCAGAGACCCAGTACTTC	CATRSAQSSETQYF